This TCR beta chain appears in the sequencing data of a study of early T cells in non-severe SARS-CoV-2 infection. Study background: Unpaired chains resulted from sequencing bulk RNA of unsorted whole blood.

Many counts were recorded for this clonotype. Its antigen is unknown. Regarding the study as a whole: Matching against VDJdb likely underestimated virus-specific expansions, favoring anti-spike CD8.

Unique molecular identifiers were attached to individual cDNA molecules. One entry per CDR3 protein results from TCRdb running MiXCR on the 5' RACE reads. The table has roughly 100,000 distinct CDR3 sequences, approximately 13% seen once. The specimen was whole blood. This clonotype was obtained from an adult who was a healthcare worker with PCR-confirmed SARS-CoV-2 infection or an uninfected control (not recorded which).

CDR3: CASSYSPGSRNTEAFF. The CDR3 nucleotides are TGTGCCAGCAGTTACTCTCCGGGGTCACGGAACACTGAAGCTTTCTTT. The chain has TRBV6-6 and TRBJ1-1, with D hard to call. V was cut by 0 bases and J by 1 base, with 12 bases left in between. This CDR3 spans 16 amino acids. Germline assignment: CDR1 MNHNY and CDR2 SVGAGI (reference sequence).